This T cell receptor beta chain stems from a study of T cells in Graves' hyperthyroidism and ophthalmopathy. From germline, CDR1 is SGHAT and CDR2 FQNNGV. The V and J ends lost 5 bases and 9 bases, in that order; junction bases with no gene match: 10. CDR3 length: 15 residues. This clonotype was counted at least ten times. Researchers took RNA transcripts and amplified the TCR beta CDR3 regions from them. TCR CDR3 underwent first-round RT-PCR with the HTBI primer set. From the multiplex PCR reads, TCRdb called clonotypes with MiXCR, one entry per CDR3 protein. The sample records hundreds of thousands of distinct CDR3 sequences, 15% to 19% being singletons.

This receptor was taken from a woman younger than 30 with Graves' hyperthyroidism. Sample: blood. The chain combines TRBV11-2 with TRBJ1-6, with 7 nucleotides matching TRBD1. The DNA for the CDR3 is TGTGCCAGCAGCCCCCCAGGACAGGTCTCTTCACCCCTCCACTTT. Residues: CASSPPGQVSSPLHF.